This TCR beta chain stems from a study of blood T cell repertoires in COVID-19. Study-level information: Samples came from the United States, Italy and Spain, spanning acute and convalescent COVID-19. From T cells, B-cell-depleted T cells, or PBMCs came the material, which was cDNA or gDNA.

Measured with immunoSEQ multiplex PCR; TCRdb has only the in-frame clones, and not every one. This table has about 200,000 clones, approximately 87% appearing once. Germline CDR1 is SGHTA and CDR2 is FQGNSA. CDR3 size: 12 residues. Trimming at V came to 5 bases and at J to 11 bases, leaving 6 bases not matched to a gene. The receptor was isolated from a woman in her seventies with acute or convalescent COVID-19. The chain combines TRBV7-2 with TRBJ1-3; 7 positions match TRBD1. Sample: peripheral blood. In DNA form, the CDR3 reads TGTGCCAGCAGCACAAGACAGGGCTCCATATATTTT. Translation: CASSTRQGSIYF. The entire variable domain, with the rest obtained from reference TRBV7-2 and TRBJ1-3, is as follows: GAGVSQSPSNKVTEKGKDVELRCDPISGHTALYWYRQSLGQGLEFLIYFQGNSAPDKSGLPSDRFSAERTGGSVSTLTIQRTQQEDSAVYLCASSTRQGSIYFGEGSWLTVV.